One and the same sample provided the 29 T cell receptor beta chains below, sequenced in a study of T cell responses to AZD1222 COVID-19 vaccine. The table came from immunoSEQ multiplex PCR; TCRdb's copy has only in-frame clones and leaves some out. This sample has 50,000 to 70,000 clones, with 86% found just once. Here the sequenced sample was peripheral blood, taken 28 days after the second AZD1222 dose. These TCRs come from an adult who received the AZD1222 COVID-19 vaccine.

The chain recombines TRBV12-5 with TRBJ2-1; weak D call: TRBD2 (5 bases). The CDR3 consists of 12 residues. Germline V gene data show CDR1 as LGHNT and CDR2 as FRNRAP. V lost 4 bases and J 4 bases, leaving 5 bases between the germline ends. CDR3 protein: CASGWEYNEQFF. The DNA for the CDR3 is TGTGCTAGTGGTTGGGAGTACAATGAGCAGTTCTTC.

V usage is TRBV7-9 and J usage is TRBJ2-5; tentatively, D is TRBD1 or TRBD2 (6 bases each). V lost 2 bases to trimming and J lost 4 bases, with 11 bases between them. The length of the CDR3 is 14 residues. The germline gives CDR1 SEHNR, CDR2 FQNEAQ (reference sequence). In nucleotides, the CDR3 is TGTGCCAGCAGCTTATATGGGGGGCTAGAGACCCAGTACTTC. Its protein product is CASSLYGGLETQYF. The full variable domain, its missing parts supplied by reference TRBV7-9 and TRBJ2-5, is DTGVSQNPRHKITKRGQNVTFRCDPISEHNRLYWYRQTLGQGPEFLTYFQNEAQLEKSRLLSDRFSAERPKGSFSTLEIQRTEQGDSAMYLCASSLYGGLETQYFGPGTRLLVL.

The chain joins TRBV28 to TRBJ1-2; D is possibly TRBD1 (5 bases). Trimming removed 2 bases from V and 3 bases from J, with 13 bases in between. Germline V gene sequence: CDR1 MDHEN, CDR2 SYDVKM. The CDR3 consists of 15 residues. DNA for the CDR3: TGTGCCAGCAGTTTAGGCCTGGGGGTTCACTATGGCTACACCTTC. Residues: CASSLGLGVHYGYTF.

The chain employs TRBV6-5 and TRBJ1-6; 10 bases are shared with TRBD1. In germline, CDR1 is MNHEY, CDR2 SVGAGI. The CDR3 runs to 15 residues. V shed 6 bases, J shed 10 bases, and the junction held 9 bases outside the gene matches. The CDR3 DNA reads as TGTGCCAGCAGAGGCGGGGACAGGGGTGCCTCACCCCTCCACTTT. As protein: CASRGGDRGASPLHF.

CDR3 DNA: TGTGCCAGCTCACCACTGCAGGCAAGGGAAAAACTGTTTTTT. This translates into CASSPLQAREKLFF. The V gene is TRBV18, the J gene TRBJ1-4, with D unresolved. Germline V CDR1 and CDR2: KGHSH, LQKENI. The CDR3 has 14 residues. Trimming took off 1 base at V and 8 bases at J, with 11 bases between the two ends.

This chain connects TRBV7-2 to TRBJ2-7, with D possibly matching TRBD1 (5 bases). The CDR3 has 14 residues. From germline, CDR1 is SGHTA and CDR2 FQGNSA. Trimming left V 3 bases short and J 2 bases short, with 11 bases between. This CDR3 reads CASSFLQDAYEQYF. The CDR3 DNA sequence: TGTGCCAGCAGCTTCTTACAGGATGCCTACGAGCAGTACTTC.

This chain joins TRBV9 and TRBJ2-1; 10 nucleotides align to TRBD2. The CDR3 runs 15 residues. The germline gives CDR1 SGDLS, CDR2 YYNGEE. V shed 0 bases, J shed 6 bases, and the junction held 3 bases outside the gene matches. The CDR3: CASSVGASGGNEQFF. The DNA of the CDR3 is TGTGCCAGCAGCGTAGGGGCTAGCGGGGGCAATGAGCAGTTCTTC.

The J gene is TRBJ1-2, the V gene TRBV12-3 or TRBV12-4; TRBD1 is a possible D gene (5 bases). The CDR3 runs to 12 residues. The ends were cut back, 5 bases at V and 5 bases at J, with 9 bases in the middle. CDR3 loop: CASSRDVYGYTF. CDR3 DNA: TGTGCCAGCAGTAGGGACGTTTATGGCTACACCTTC.

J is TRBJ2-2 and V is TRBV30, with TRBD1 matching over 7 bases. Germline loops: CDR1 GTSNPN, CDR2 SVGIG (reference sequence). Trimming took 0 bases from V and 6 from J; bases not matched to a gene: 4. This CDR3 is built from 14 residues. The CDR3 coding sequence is TGTGCCTGGAGTGTATGGCAGGGGGCCGGGGAGCTGTTTTTT. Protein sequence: CAWSVWQGAGELFF.

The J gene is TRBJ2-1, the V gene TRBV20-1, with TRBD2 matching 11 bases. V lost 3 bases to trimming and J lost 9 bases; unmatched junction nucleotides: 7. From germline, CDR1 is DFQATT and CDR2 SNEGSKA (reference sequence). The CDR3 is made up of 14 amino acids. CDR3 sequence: CSASTSGRFSEQFF. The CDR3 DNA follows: TGCAGTGCTAGTACTAGCGGGAGATTTAGTGAGCAGTTCTTC.

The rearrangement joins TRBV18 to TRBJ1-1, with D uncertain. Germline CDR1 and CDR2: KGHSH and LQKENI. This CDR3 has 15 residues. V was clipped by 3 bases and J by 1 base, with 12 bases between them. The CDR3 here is CASSPPGRQNTEAFF. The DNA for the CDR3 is TGTGCCAGCTCACCTCCCGGTAGGCAGAACACTGAAGCTTTCTTT.

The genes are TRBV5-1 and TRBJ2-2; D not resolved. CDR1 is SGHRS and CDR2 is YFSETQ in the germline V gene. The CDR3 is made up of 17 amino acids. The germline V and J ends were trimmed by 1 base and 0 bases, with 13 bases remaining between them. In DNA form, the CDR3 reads TGCGCCAGCAGCTTGCGGTCAGGCGCTGCGAACACCGGGGAGCTGTTTTTT. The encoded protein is CASSLRSGAANTGELFF.

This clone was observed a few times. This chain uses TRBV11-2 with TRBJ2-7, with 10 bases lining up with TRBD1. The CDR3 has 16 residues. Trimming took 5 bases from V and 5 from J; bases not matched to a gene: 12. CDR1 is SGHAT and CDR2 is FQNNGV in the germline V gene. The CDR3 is CASSRRWGQGFHEQYF. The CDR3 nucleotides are TGTGCCAGCAGCCGACGTTGGGGACAGGGGTTCCACGAGCAGTACTTC.

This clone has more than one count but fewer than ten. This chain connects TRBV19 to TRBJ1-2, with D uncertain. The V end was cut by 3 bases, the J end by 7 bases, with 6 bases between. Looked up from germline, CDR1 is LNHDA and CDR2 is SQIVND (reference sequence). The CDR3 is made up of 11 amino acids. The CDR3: CASSMGGGYTF. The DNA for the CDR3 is TGTGCCAGTAGTATGGGTGGTGGCTACACCTTC.

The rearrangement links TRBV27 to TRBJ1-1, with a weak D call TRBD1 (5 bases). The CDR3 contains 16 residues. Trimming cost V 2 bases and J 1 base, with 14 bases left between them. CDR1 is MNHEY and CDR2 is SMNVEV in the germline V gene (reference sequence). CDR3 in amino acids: CASSLILGAENTEAFF. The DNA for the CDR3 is TGTGCCAGCAGTTTAATCTTAGGGGCGGAGAACACTGAAGCTTTCTTT.

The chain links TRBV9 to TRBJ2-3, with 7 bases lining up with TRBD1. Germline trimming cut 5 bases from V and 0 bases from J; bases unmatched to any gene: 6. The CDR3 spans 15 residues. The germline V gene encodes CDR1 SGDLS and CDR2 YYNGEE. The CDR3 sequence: CASSQGTASTDTQYF. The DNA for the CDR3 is TGTGCCAGCAGTCAAGGGACAGCTAGCACAGATACGCAGTATTTT.

The CDR3 bases are TGTGCCAGCTCACCAACGGGGTTGTACAATGAGCAGTTCTTC. Protein: CASSPTGLYNEQFF. The genes are TRBV18 and TRBJ2-1; D may be TRBD2 (5 bases). The CDR3 extends over 14 amino acids. With 2 bases removed from V and 4 bases from J, the gap between germline ends came to 9 bases. Per the germline V gene, CDR1 is KGHSH and CDR2 is LQKENI.

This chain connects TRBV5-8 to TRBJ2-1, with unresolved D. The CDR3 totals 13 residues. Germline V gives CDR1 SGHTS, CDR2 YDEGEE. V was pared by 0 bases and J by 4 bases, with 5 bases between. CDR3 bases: TGTGCCAGCAGCTTGGGGCAGTACAATGAGCAGTTCTTC. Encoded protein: CASSLGQYNEQFF.

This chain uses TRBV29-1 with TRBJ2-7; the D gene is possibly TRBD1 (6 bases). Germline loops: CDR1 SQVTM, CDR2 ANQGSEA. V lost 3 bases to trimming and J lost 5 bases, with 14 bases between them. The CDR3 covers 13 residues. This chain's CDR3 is CSVDSTGSDEQYF. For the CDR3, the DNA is TGCAGCGTTGACTCCACAGGGTCGGACGAGCAGTACTTC.

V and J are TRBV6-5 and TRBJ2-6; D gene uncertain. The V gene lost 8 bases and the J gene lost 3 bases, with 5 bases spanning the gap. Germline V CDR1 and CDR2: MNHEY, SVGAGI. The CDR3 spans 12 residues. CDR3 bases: TGTGCCAGCCGACTTGGGGCCAACGTCCTGACTTTC. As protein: CASRLGANVLTF.

The CDR3 is CAGTRGSQETQYF. CDR3 nucleotides: TGTGCCGGGACGCGGGGGTCCCAAGAGACCCAGTACTTC. The chain has TRBV30 and TRBJ2-5, with 7 bases aligning to TRBD2. The J segment lost 1 base and the V segment lost 8 bases, leaving 7 bases of the junction unmatched. The CDR3 is 13 residues long. The germline V gene has CDR1 GTSNPN and CDR2 SVGIG (reference sequence).

The CDR3 sequence is CASSREQGTIVTGELFF. For the CDR3, the DNA is TGTGCCAGCAGTAGAGAACAGGGGACCATTGTCACCGGGGAGCTGTTTTTT. The chain joins TRBV2 to TRBJ2-2; 7 nucleotides line up with TRBD1. Trimming took 5 bases from V and 4 from J; bases not matched to a gene: 13. Germline V gives CDR1 SNHLY, CDR2 FYNNEI. The length of the CDR3 is 17 residues.

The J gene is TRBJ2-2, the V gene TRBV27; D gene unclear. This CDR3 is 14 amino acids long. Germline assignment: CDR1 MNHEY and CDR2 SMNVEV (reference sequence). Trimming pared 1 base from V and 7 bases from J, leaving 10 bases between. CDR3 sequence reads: CASSLFALGGELFF. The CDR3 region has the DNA TGTGCCAGCAGTTTATTCGCGTTGGGCGGGGAGCTGTTTTTT.

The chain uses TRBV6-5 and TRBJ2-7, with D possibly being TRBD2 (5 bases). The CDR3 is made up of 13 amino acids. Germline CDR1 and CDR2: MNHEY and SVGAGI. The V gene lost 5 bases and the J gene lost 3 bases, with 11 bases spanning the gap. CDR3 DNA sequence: TGTGCCAGCAGTCCGGACGGGGTCTACGAGCAGTACTTC. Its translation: CASSPDGVYEQYF.

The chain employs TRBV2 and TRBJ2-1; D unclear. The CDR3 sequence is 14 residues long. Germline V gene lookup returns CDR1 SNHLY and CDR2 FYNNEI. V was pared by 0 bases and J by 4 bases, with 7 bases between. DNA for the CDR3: TGTGCCAGCAGTGAAGCGGGTGGGTACAATGAGCAGTTCTTC. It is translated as CASSEAGGYNEQFF.

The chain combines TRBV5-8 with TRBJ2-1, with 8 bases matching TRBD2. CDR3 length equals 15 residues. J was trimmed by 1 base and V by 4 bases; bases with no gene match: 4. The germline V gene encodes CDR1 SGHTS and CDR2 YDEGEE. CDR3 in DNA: TGTGCCAGCAGCCCGGGGGGGTGGTCCTACAATGAGCAGTTCTTC. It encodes CASSPGGWSYNEQFF.

The CDR3 loop reads CASSLRGDGYTF. For the CDR3, the DNA is TGTGCCAGCAGCTTGCGGGGAGATGGCTACACCTTC. The J gene is TRBJ1-2, the V gene TRBV5-5; no firm D call. CDR3 length equals 12 residues. The germline V gene has CDR1 SGHKS and CDR2 YYEKEE (reference sequence). V was cut by 1 base and J by 6 bases, with 7 bases left in between.

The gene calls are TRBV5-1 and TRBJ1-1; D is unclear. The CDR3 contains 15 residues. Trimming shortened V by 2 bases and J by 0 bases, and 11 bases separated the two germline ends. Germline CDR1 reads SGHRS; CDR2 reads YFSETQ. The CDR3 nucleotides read TGCGCCAGCAGCTTCCGGGGAGGGCTGAACACTGAAGCTTTCTTT. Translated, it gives CASSFRGGLNTEAFF.

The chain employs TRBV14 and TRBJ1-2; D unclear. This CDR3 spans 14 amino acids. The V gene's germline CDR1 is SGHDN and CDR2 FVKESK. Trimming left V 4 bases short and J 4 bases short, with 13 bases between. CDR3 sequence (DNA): TGTGCCAGCAGCCTCGGACGGGGTTTCTATGGCTACACCTTC. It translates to CASSLGRGFYGYTF.